These 27 T cell receptor beta chains were all obtained from the same sample, sequenced in a study of blood T cell repertoires in COVID-19. Assay: immunoSEQ multiplex PCR; the TCRdb copy retains only in-frame clones and omits some. The table includes about 220,000 clones, 84% detected once. Sequences were obtained from peripheral blood. These receptors came from a man over 45 with active or convalescent COVID-19.

This clone has just a few counts. This chain's CDR3 is CASSYSKLFNEQYV. The CDR3 DNA reads TGTGCCAGCAGTTACTCGAAACTCTTCAACGAGCAGTACGTC. The chain has TRBV6-2 or TRBV6-3 and TRBJ2-7; D is uncertain. This CDR3 region has 14 residues. V dropped 0 bases and J dropped 5 bases, with 11 bases sitting between them. Germline values: CDR1 MNHEY, CDR2 SVGEGT.

The chain links TRBV3-1 (or the pseudogene TRBV3-2) to TRBJ2-7, with TRBD2 matching 14 bases. This CDR3 is built from 17 residues. V shed 3 bases and J 4 bases; nucleotides not matched to a gene: 8. Germline-derived CDR1 and CDR2 are LGHDT and YNNKEL (reference sequence). This CDR3 reads CASSQVGTSGSEYEQYF. CDR3 nucleotide sequence: TGTGCCAGCAGCCAGGTGGGGACTAGCGGGAGTGAGTACGAGCAGTACTTC.

The rearrangement links TRBV24-1 to TRBJ2-5, with 7 bases fitting TRBD1. The V gene's germline CDR1 is KGHDR and CDR2 SFDVKD. The CDR3 length is 12 residues. The V segment lost 9 bases and the J segment 0 bases; nucleotides outside the gene matches: 0. CDR3 in DNA: TGTGCCACCGGGACAGACCAAGAGACCCAGTACTTC. Its translation: CATGTDQETQYF.

The rearrangement uses TRBV7-9 and TRBJ2-5; 10 bases map to TRBD2. Germline CDR1 is SEHNR and CDR2 is FQNEAQ (reference sequence). The CDR3 length is 14 residues. Trimming at V came to 4 bases and at J to 3 bases, leaving 2 bases not matched to a gene. The CDR3 sequence: CASSSGLAEETQYF. The CDR3 bases are TGTGCCAGCAGCTCCGGACTAGCGGAAGAGACCCAGTACTTC.

This chain joins TRBV21-1 and TRBJ2-2; whether TRBD2, the table's D call, matches the DNA was not checked. TRBV21-1 is a pseudogene. The CDR3 is made up of 13 amino acids. CDR3 region: CASSKGGTGELFF. The CDR3 DNA is TGTGCCAGCAGCAAAGGAGGCACCGGGGAGCTGTTTTTT.

This rearrangement joins TRBV11-2 to TRBJ1-6; maybe TRBD1 (5 bases). Trimming shortened V by 1 base and J by 7 bases, and 8 bases separated the two germline ends. The CDR3 runs 14 residues. Germline CDR1 reads SGHAT; CDR2 reads FQNNGV. The CDR3 DNA follows: TGTGCCAGCAGCTTAGGACAGATCAATTCACCCCTCCACTTT. Translated, it gives CASSLGQINSPLHF.

V usage is TRBV11-1 and J usage is TRBJ2-7; 10 positions agree with TRBD1. Per germline, CDR1 SGHAT and CDR2 FQDESV (reference sequence). The V and J ends lost 4 bases and 3 bases, in that order; junction bases with no gene match: 3. This CDR3 is built from 14 residues. The CDR3 DNA reads TGTGCCAGCAGCTGGACAGGGGGGGACTACGAGCAGTACTTC. The encoded protein is CASSWTGGDYEQYF.

V gene TRBV9 combines with J gene TRBJ2-5; 8 bases align to TRBD1. CDR3 size: 14 residues. V shed 4 bases, J shed 5 bases, and the junction held 7 bases outside the gene matches. Germline assignment: CDR1 SGDLS and CDR2 YYNGEE. The CDR3 nucleotides read TGTGCCAGCAGCTACGGACAGGGCGGTGAGACCCAGTACTTC. This codes for CASSYGQGGETQYF.

For this clone: Its ends do not fully match the called genes, so a read error is possible. The chain is built from TRBV6-1 and TRBJ1-5, with 10 bases identical to TRBD1. The CDR3 is 14 residues long. Germline V CDR1 and CDR2: MNHNS, SASEGT. Written as DNA, the CDR3 is TGTGCCAGCAGCGAAGACAGGGGGCTAGGGCCCCAGCATTTT. It codes for CASSEDRGLGPQHF.

This clone showed up just a few times. The chain carries TRBV19 and TRBJ2-1; TRBD1 matches at 8 bases. The germline V gene has CDR1 LNHDA and CDR2 SQIVND (reference sequence). CDR3 length: 16 amino acids. Germline trimming cut 5 bases from V and 6 bases from J; bases unmatched to any gene: 12. The CDR3 coding sequence is TGTGCCAGTAGTCCAGGTCCCGACAGGGGTTCCAATGAGCAGTTCTTC. Its protein product is CASSPGPDRGSNEQFF.

As regards this clone: The sample has other DNA sequences that encode this CDR3 too. The chain joins TRBV5-1 to TRBJ2-3; unclear D gene. Deletions cut 1 base from V and 0 bases from J, with 9 bases between. Germline V lookup: CDR1 SGHRS, CDR2 YFSETQ. The CDR3 length is 15 residues. Here the CDR3 DNA reads TGCGCCAGCAGCTTGATCTCCGGGAGCACAGATACGCAGTATTTT. This codes for CASSLISGSTDTQYF. The full variable domain, its missing parts supplied by reference TRBV5-1 and TRBJ2-3, is KAGVTQTPRYLIKTRGQQVTLSCSPISGHRSVSWYQQTPGQGLQFLFEYFSETQRNKGNFPGRFSGRQFSNSRSEMNVSTLELGDSALYLCASSLISGSTDTQYFGPGTRLTVL.

In the case of this clone: Different DNA sequences within this sample yield the same CDR3. The J gene is TRBJ1-1, the V gene TRBV18; 7 bases agree with TRBD1. J gave up 1 base and V 3 bases, and 2 bases lay outside the gene matches. The CDR3 runs 14 residues. Germline CDR1 KGHSH, CDR2 LQKENI. For the CDR3, the DNA is TGTGCCAGCTCACCCCGACAGGGGAACACTGAAGCTTTCTTT. It is translated as CASSPRQGNTEAFF.

This chain connects TRBV15 to TRBJ1-1, with 11 bases lining up with TRBD1. Germline V gene sequence: CDR1 LNHNV, CDR2 YYDKDF (reference sequence). The CDR3 runs 17 residues. The V segment lost 1 base and the J segment 1 base; nucleotides outside the gene matches: 5. The chain's CDR3 is CATSRGRTGGTNTEAFF. Here the CDR3 DNA reads TGTGCCACCAGCAGAGGCAGGACAGGGGGCACGAACACTGAAGCTTTCTTT.

The chain recombines TRBV20-1 with TRBJ2-7; D possibly corresponds to TRBD2 (6 bases). Germline loops: CDR1 DFQATT, CDR2 SNEGSKA (reference sequence). The CDR3 length is 11 residues. V shed 5 bases and J shed 6 bases, with 11 bases lying between them. The CDR3 loop is CSALEGPEQYF. In nucleotides, the CDR3 is TGCAGTGCTCTGGAGGGTCCCGAGCAGTACTTC.

The J gene is TRBJ1-1, the V gene TRBV18; D is possibly TRBD1 (6 bases). CDR3 length equals 12 residues. The V end lost 5 bases, the J end lost 7 bases, and 11 bases lay between the germline ends. Germline V gene lookup returns CDR1 KGHSH and CDR2 LQKENI. The CDR3, as DNA: TGTGCCAGCTCATCACGCAGGGGTGAAGCTTTCTTT. Its protein product is CASSSRRGEAFF. Drawing the rest from reference TRBV18 and TRBJ1-1, the complete variable domain is NAGVMQNPRHLVRRRGQEARLRCSPMKGHSHVYWYRQLPEEGLKFMVYLQKENIIDESGMPKERFSAEFPKEGPSILRIQQVVRGDSAAYFCASSSRRGEAFFGQGTRLTVV.

The chain joins TRBV28 to TRBJ1-2, with D possibly being TRBD1 (5 bases). The germline V and J ends were trimmed by 2 bases and 4 bases, with 8 bases remaining between them. Germline CDR1 is MDHEN and CDR2 is SYDVKM. The CDR3 loop spans 13 amino acids. The CDR3 sequence: CASSLGGGYGYTF. In nucleotides, the CDR3 is TGTGCCAGCAGTTTAGGGGGGGGCTATGGCTACACCTTC.

The J gene is TRBJ1-4, the V gene TRBV28; no definite D call. The length of the CDR3 is 11 residues. The V and J ends lost 4 bases and 11 bases respectively, with 8 bases between them. Germline loops: CDR1 MDHEN, CDR2 SYDVKM. CDR3 bases: TGTGCCAGCAGTTCCCCGGGTAAACTGTTTTTT. Translating it yields CASSSPGKLFF.

V usage is TRBV5-1 and J usage is TRBJ2-1, with TRBD2 matching 8 bases. V shed 4 bases and J 7 bases; nucleotides not matched to a gene: 10. In germline, CDR1 is SGHRS, CDR2 YFSETQ. The CDR3 sequence is 15 residues long. Here the CDR3 DNA reads TGCGCCAGCAGCCAATTAGCGGGAAGGGAAAATGAGCAGTTCTTC. Its translation is CASSQLAGRENEQFF.

This clone was seen a single time. The chain combines TRBV28 with TRBJ1-5; D is uncertain. Trimming stripped 2 bases from V and 3 bases from J, with 17 bases between. This CDR3 comprises 17 residues. Germline V gene data show CDR1 as MDHEN and CDR2 as SYDVKM. The CDR3 DNA reads TGTGCCAGCAGTTTAGGTAAGGCAGGTTGGTCCAATCAGCCCCAGCATTTT. Encoded protein: CASSLGKAGWSNQPQHF.

This clone was counted a single time. The genes are TRBV7-9 and TRBJ1-6, with 8 bases identical to TRBD1. CDR3 length equals 14 residues. The V gene's germline CDR1 is SEHNR and CDR2 FQNEAQ (reference sequence). J gave up 9 bases and V 5 bases, and 6 bases lay outside the gene matches. The CDR3: CASSLGQGSSPLHF. The CDR3 DNA reads as TGTGCCAGCAGCCTAGGACAGGGTAGTTCACCCCTCCACTTT.

This clone has just a few counts. The chain is built from TRBV5-1 and TRBJ1-1; a weak D match, TRBD1 (5 bases). CDR1 and CDR2 from the germline V gene are SGHRS and YFSETQ. This CDR3 region has 14 residues. The V and J ends lost 0 bases and 3 bases respectively, with 9 bases between them. CDR3 residues: CASSLARVDTEAFF. The CDR3 DNA follows: TGCGCCAGCAGCTTGGCCAGGGTGGACACTGAAGCTTTCTTT.

The chain couples TRBV5-4 to TRBJ2-3; a weak D match, TRBD2 (7 bases). This CDR3 has 16 amino acids. The V gene lost 6 bases and the J gene lost 4 bases, with 21 bases spanning the gap. Germline V gives CDR1 SGHNT, CDR2 YYREEE (reference sequence). CDR3 nucleotide sequence: TGTGCCAGCAAGGTCCGGTCGGGGGGCCAGGCAGATACGCAGTATTTT. Translated: CASKVRSGGQADTQYF.

V gene TRBV15 combines with J gene TRBJ1-5; 8 bases agree with TRBD1. After removal of 0 bases from V and 3 bases from J, the junction contained 10 bases not matched to a gene. The CDR3 consists of 18 residues. Germline assignment: CDR1 LNHNV and CDR2 YYDKDF (reference sequence). The CDR3 loop reads CATSRDPRKQGVNQPQHF. The CDR3 DNA reads TGTGCCACCAGCAGAGATCCCCGGAAACAGGGGGTCAATCAGCCCCAGCATTTT.

The chain combines TRBV29-1 with TRBJ1-5; TRBD1 agrees at 11 bases. The CDR3 is made up of 13 amino acids. V lost 4 bases, J lost 5 bases, and 1 base stayed unmatched. Germline V gene sequence: CDR1 SQVTM, CDR2 ANQGSEA. CDR3 coding DNA: TGCAGCGTTGCGGGACAGGGGGATCAGCCCCAGCATTTT. It codes for CSVAGQGDQPQHF.

This clone was detected only a few times. This chain connects TRBV5-5 to TRBJ2-7; possible D gene TRBD2, 5 bases. Trimming removed 0 bases at V and 6 bases at J, with 13 bases between. Germline V lookup: CDR1 SGHKS, CDR2 YYEKEE (reference sequence). This CDR3 contains 14 residues. CDR3 sequence (DNA): TGTGCCAGCAGCTTGGGGGTGGGAGTCGGCGAGCAGTACTTC. It encodes CASSLGVGVGEQYF.

The V gene is TRBV11-2, the J gene TRBJ1-1; D gene ambiguous. The CDR3 is made up of 11 amino acids. Germline CDR1 is SGHAT and CDR2 is FQNNGV. The V end lost 9 bases, the J end lost 0 bases, and 5 bases lay between the germline ends. The CDR3 reads CASRVNTEAFF. The CDR3 DNA reads as TGTGCCAGTAGAGTGAACACTGAAGCTTTCTTT.

The chain employs TRBV27 and TRBJ1-4; 10 positions match TRBD1. Trimming at V came to 6 bases and at J to 8 bases, leaving 12 bases not matched to a gene. Germline lookup yields CDR1 MNHEY and CDR2 SMNVEV (reference sequence). There are 16 residues in the CDR3. This CDR3 is CASRPAGTGVGEKLFF. The DNA for the CDR3 is TGTGCCAGCAGGCCGGCCGGGACAGGGGTAGGGGAAAAACTGTTTTTT.